The clone carrying this TCR beta chain was recorded a few times. The CDR3 has 15 residues. V was trimmed by 8 bases and J by 2 bases, leaving 16 bases between them. The V gene's germline CDR1 is LNHDA and CDR2 SQIVND (reference sequence). Per individual sample, total RNA of at least 5 micrograms was extracted. It was with a sample-barcoded 5' primer and a J-beta primer mix that a second PCR of roughly 7 to 12 cycles was run. MiXCR was run by TCRdb on the 5' RACE reads, yielding one entry per CDR3 protein. The sample lists about 280,000 distinct CDR3 sequences; 25% to 30% were seen once. This sample was included in a study of blood T cells in healthy people across ages.

The chain links TRBV19 to TRBJ1-5; D is ambiguous. This clonotype originated in an older woman in good health. Sequencing input: blood. The CDR3 sequence is CASGRREGGNQPQHF. In nucleotides, the CDR3 is TGTGCCAGTGGACGGAGGGAAGGTGGCAATCAGCCCCAGCATTTT.